This record looks at one TCR beta chain sequence and its context. Antigen: not known. Produced via immunoSEQ multiplex PCR; TCRdb's table is partial and in-frame only. The sample includes tens of thousands of clones, approximately 79% of them seen just once. This entry comes from a study of T cell responses to AZD1222 COVID-19 vaccine. The study's findings and limits: Repertoires were obtained only post-peak T cell response. It should be noted that donors were predominantly white British and more often female, and clonal diversity was possibly underestimated. The study identified only six AZD1222 recipients as seropositive at baseline. Of spike-specific TCRs, nearly half reportedly target regions left unmutated in variants.

The CDR3 has 13 residues. The germline V gene has CDR1 SGHTA and CDR2 FQGNSA. V lost 0 bases, J lost 6 bases, and 9 bases lay in between. The sample here was peripheral blood, taken on day 0 of MenACWY control vaccination. The chain recombines TRBV7-2 with TRBJ2-7; D remains ambiguous. This TCR was recovered from an adult in good health. The CDR3 here is CASSLAAHREQYF. As DNA, the CDR3 is TGTGCCAGCAGCTTAGCTGCCCATCGCGAGCAGTACTTC.